This T cell receptor beta chain came from a study of a mutant IDH1 vaccine in newly diagnosed glioma. The CDR3 has 15 amino acids. CDR1 is LNHDA and CDR2 is SQIVND in the germline V gene (reference sequence). The J segment lost 6 bases and the V segment lost 4 bases, leaving 10 bases of the junction unmatched. Concerning this clone: Its antigen remains unknown.

The repertoire was sequenced with immunoSEQ multiplex PCR; TCRdb's copy has only in-frame clones and lacks some. Among 50,000 to 75,000 clones listed, around 74% were seen once. Time point noted: week 35, safety follow-up. Each dose delivered 300 ug of mutant IDH1 20-mer peptide subcutaneously with imiquimod. The input for sequencing was PBMCs, taken from a glioma patient whose treatment included an IDH1 peptide vaccine. This receptor was obtained from a man aged 45-60 years with glioma. The chain carries TRBV19 and TRBJ2-7; the match to TRBD1 covers 9 bases. The CDR3 DNA reads TGTGCCAGTAGTAGGGTCGGGACAGGGAACTCCGAGCAGTACTTC. Residues: CASSRVGTGNSEQYF.